These T cell receptor beta chains were read from a single sample in a study of human T cells and chemical hapten exposure. TCRdb used MiXCR to reprocess the RACE reads, holding one entry per CDR3 protein. The sample records tens of thousands of distinct CDR3 sequences, more than 10% being singletons. Source: whole blood, taken in connection with sensitization to the hapten diphenylcyclopropenone (DPC). These TCRs come from a woman aged 45-65 years with alopecia areata. Some clones in this sample may be carry-over from other donors' samples. The CDR3 runs from the conserved cysteine through the conserved F or W. A D gene is named only where the DNA matches it firmly. Clone sizes are given selectively: once, few, many, or a class where the clone is expanded.

clone_size j_call v_call d_call cdr3_length cdr3_nt cdr3_aa
many TRBJ2-6 TRBV5-5 . 13 TGTGCCAGCACAGTTCTACGTACCAACGTCCTGACTTTC CASTVLRTNVLTF
few TRBJ1-5 TRBV7-2 . 15 TGTGCCAGCAGCGCGGCATGGGGGGCAAAGCAGCCCCAGCATTTT CASSAAWGAKQPQHF
few TRBJ2-1 TRBV14 . 14 TGTGCCAGCAGCCAAGAGGCAGCCGCCCCCTATCGGGTCTTC CASSQEAAAPYRVF
many TRBJ1-1 TRBV10-1 . 13 TGCGCCAGCAGTGAGTCCGGGGTGGCTGAAGCTTTCTTT CASSESGVAEAFF
. TRBJ2-1 TRBV20-1 TRBD2 16 TGCAGTGCTAGAGGGTCTAGCGGCCACTCCTACAATGAGCAGTTCTTC CSARGSSGHSYNEQFF
. TRBJ2-5 TRBV24-1 . 13 TGTGCCACCCAAAACACCGCCGGAAGGGCCCAGTACTTC CATQNTAGRAQYF
. TRBJ2-3 TRBV20-1 . 9 TGCAGTGCCGCTAATACGTGGTATTTT CSAANTWYF
many TRBJ2-1 TRBV11-3 . 13 TGTGCCAGCAGCTTGGCTAGGGGCGGTGAGCAGTTCTTC CASSLARGGEQFF
. TRBJ1-1 TRBV5-4 TRBD1 15 TGTGCCAGCAGCCTGAACAGGGGACTGAACACTGAAGCTTTCTTT CASSLNRGLNTEAFF
many TRBJ1-2 TRBV3-1 . 15 TGTGCCAGCAGCCAAGACCGGGACCGAAACTATGGCTACACCTTC CASSQDRDRNYGYTF
many TRBJ2-1 TRBV28 . 17 TGTGCCAGCAGTTTAAAGGGGCAAAGGACAGTTTACAATGAGCAGTTCTTC CASSLKGQRTVYNEQFF
. TRBJ2-5 TRBV29-1 TRBD2 11 TGCAGCGTTGGACTAGCAGCGACCCAGTACTTC CSVGLAATQYF
. TRBJ2-2 TRBV14 . 18 TGTGCCAGCAGCCTACGCGGGGTGCTCAGGGGAAACACCGGGGAGCTGTTTTTT CASSLRGVLRGNTGELFF
. TRBJ2-5 TRBV7-3 . 15 TGTGCCAGCAGCCCGTCCGGGACCCCCGCGGAGACCCAGTACTTC CASSPSGTPAETQYF
many TRBJ2-5 TRBV7-2 . 15 TGTGCCAGCAGCTTAGGTCTCCATCCCTCGGAGACCCAGTACTTC CASSLGLHPSETQYF
many TRBJ1-1 TRBV7-6 . 13 TGTGCCAGCAGCTTAGCAGGGGTGACTGAAGCTTTCTTT CASSLAGVTEAFF
many TRBJ1-4 TRBV7-9 . 17 TGTGCCAGCAGCCCAGATCGCGGCCATTTGGGGAATGAAAAACTGTTTTTT CASSPDRGHLGNEKLFF
few TRBJ2-1 TRBV6-2/TRBV6-3 TRBD1 16 TGTGCCAGCGCCCGAGCTAGGGACAGACCTCACAATGAGCAGTTCTTC CASARARDRPHNEQFF
. TRBJ2-3 TRBV12-3/TRBV12-4 TRBD2 14 TGTGCCAGCAGTCCTAGCGGGAGTGGAGATACGCAGTATTTT CASSPSGSGDTQYF
. TRBJ2-3 TRBV12-3/TRBV12-4 . 12 TGTGCCAGCAGTTTGAACGCAGATACGCAGTATTTT CASSLNADTQYF
. TRBJ2-2 TRBV7-9 . 13 TGTGCCAGCAGCTTATATGGCACCGGGGAGCTGTTTTTT CASSLYGTGELFF